This TCR beta chain was sequenced during a study of OX40 agonist ivuxolimab in advanced cancers. For the study at large: The study enrolled dose-escalation patients with hepatocellular carcinoma, melanoma, renal cell or head and neck cancer. Partial responses were achieved by three patients, one with hepatocellular carcinoma and two with cutaneous melanoma.

The germline gives CDR1 LNHNV, CDR2 YYDKDF (reference sequence). V was pared by 3 bases and J by 4 bases, with 7 bases of the junction left unmatched. CDR3 length: 15 residues. Sequencing was performed with immunoSEQ multiplex PCR; in TCRdb, only in-frame clones are kept and a portion is missing. The repertoire holds 55,000 to 65,000 clones, under 90% seen once, with approximately 0.56% in the top ten. A word on this clone: Its antigen is currently unknown.

Peripheral blood came from all dose cohorts at three timepoints. Study-level findings and limits: CD8+ T cells (on average) carried more expanded clones than CD4+ T cells.

Source: CD4+ or CD8+ T cells sorted from blood, taken in a trial of the OX40 agonist ivuxolimab. The J gene is TRBJ2-7, the V gene TRBV15; 9 nucleotides line up with TRBD1. The sequence derives from an adult with an advanced solid tumor such as melanoma, head and neck, liver or kidney cancer. CDR3 residues: CATSRWGTGSYEQYF. CDR3 in DNA: TGTGCCACCAGCAGGTGGGGGACAGGGTCTTACGAGCAGTACTTC.